This TCR beta chain was identified during a study of blood T cell dynamics during melanoma immunotherapy (dated by TCRdb to 2020 to 2022). For the study in its entirety: Patients with metastatic melanoma were treated with first-line pembrolizumab or nivolumab plus ipilimumab as standard of care in the United Kingdom. Peripheral T cell receptor repertoires of metastatic melanoma patients were profiled before and after one cycle of checkpoint inhibitor therapy to find early correlates of response. The training cohort consisted of consecutive patients, while an additional independent group of patients from the same centre was pooled to form an external validation set. Study-wide findings and limitations: Unlike progressors, patients who went on to achieve disease control showed a bifurcated reorganization of the PBMC repertoire at W3, with either increased clonality or increased diversity. Whether the T cell clones behind the repertoire changes were melanoma-specific or instead reflected general immune activation was something the study could not determine. The relatively small sample size was acknowledged as something that could potentially limit how far the results can be generalized.

Every bulk PBMC sample was loaded with the same fixed amount of roughly 330 ng of DNA. The immunoSEQ TCRb Assay kit was used according to manufacturer instructions to amplify TCR beta CDR3 sequences from genomic DNA. The KAPA Library Quantification Kit for Illumina platforms was used to quantify pooled libraries by qPCR. Sequencing of the pooled libraries was done on an Illumina NextSeq 500, with clustering at about 0.6-1.1 pM. On the authors' methods: Analysis of the TCR data relied on immunoSEQ ANALYZER and the R LymphoSeq package. A rearrangement efficiency score was calculated as productive divided by the sum of productive and non-productive CDR3 sequences. Clonality was measured with the Gini coefficient and diversity with the Renyi index at alpha=1, and both measures were compared pairwise between timepoints within each patient. In LymphoSeq, clonal relatedness was computed using an edit distance of 3, and repertoire similarity was computed using the Bhattacharyya coefficient. Linear discriminant analysis on week-3 changes in clonality and diversity was built with the R MASS and caret packages to classify response. This is the immuneACCESS table as TCRdb keeps it, with only in-frame sequences that have V and J called. A part of the clones is gone; compared with another copy, unresolved V genes explain less than half, and the rest is unexplained. For V, J and clone size, that table is used; D and trimming come from the DNA. The table for this sample lists 14,000 or so clones; 80% to 90% of them were counted only once. Of the sample, 6% falls within the top ten clones.

The CDR3 measures 14 amino acids from cysteine to phenylalanine. This entry keeps only the CDR3 DNA: 42 bases, framed from base 1. Sequences MNHEY (CDR1) and SVGAGI (CDR2) are obtained from the germline V gene. V is clipped by 5 bases and J by 0 bases, and the sequence between their germline boundaries is 8 bases long. Per the publication, the time point label means: pre-treatment baseline. Blood samples were taken at two points: before treatment (T0) and at week 3 (W3), which came after the first cycle of checkpoint blockade. Except for a couple of patients with rapid clinical progression, response was assessed 12 weeks after the first infusion by RECIST 1.1; disease control meant complete response, partial response or stable disease. Patients with prior systemic cancer treatment, concomitant immunosuppressant therapy or synchronous other active malignancies were excluded. Both bulk PBMC and plasma cell-free DNA were sequenced for TCR beta so that circulating cells and T cell turnover could be tracked. PBMC were isolated from blood with Lymphoprep and SepMate tubes, followed by red cell lysis. QIAamp DNA Blood Mini kits were used to extract DNA from PBMC and from sorted T cell subsets.

For this clone: Its antigen specificity is not known. No clone much larger than this one lies a single base away; base qualities are absent.

This chain joins TRBV6-5 to TRBJ1-3, with the identity of the D gene unclear. The TCR originated in a human donor with melanoma. Sample: blood, taken from a patient treated with checkpoint blockade. The sequence in DNA is TGTGCCAGCAGTAACCAGCGCTCTGGAAACACCATATATTTT. It specifies CASSNQRSGNTIYF.